The next 15 T cell receptor beta chains were all read from a single sample in a study of blood T cell repertoires in COVID-19. Repertoires were generated with immunoSEQ multiplex PCR, while TCRdb's copy carries only in-frame clones and drops some. The sample has some 290,000 clones; roughly 90% are singletons. The specimen was peripheral blood. These receptor sequences come from a woman aged 25 to 39 with COVID-19, enrolled during active disease.

This rearrangement joins TRBV5-1 to TRBJ2-5, with a possible D match to TRBD2 (6 bases). The germline V gene encodes CDR1 SGHRS and CDR2 YFSETQ. With 4 bases removed from V and 0 bases from J, the gap between germline ends came to 13 bases. The CDR3 spans 15 residues. The CDR3 nucleotides are TGCGCCAGCAGCCGCGTCCGGGACTACCAAGAGACCCAGTACTTC. This encodes CASSRVRDYQETQYF. Supplemented by reference TRBV5-1 and TRBJ2-5, the full variable domain reads KAGVTQTPRYLIKTRGQQVTLSCSPISGHRSVSWYQQTPGQGLQFLFEYFSETQRNKGNFPGRFSGRQFSNSRSEMNVSTLELGDSALYLCASSRVRDYQETQYFGPGTRLLVL.

The V and J genes are TRBV3-1 (or the pseudogene TRBV3-2) and TRBJ2-3, with 7 bases identical to TRBD1. Looked up from germline, CDR1 is LGHDT and CDR2 is YNNKEL (reference sequence). J gave up 5 bases and V 2 bases, and 4 bases lay outside the gene matches. CDR3 length equals 14 residues. CDR3 nucleotides: TGTGCCAGCAGCCAACGGCAGGGGGAAGATACGCAGTATTTT. This codes for CASSQRQGEDTQYF.

V is TRBV7-2 and J is TRBJ1-1, with D possibly being TRBD1 (6 bases). Germline V gene sequence: CDR1 SGHTA, CDR2 FQGNSA. V was shortened by 5 bases and J by 1 base, with 11 bases between the two germline ends. The CDR3 contains 14 residues. DNA for the CDR3: TGTGCCAGCAGCCAATTAGGGGGGAACACTGAAGCTTTCTTT. This gives the protein CASSQLGGNTEAFF.

The chain employs TRBV20-1 and TRBJ2-3, with 10 positions matching TRBD2. V dropped 3 bases and J dropped 0; count of bases not matched to a gene: 3. This CDR3 is built from 15 residues. Germline CDR1 reads DFQATT; CDR2 reads SNEGSKA (reference sequence). Written as DNA, the CDR3 is TGCAGTGCTAGTAAGACTAGCGGGAGCACAGATACGCAGTATTTT. As protein: CSASKTSGSTDTQYF.

This chain uses TRBV5-1 with TRBJ1-1, with 7 bases identical to TRBD1. After removal of 0 bases from V and 1 base from J, the junction contained 3 bases not matched to a gene. The length of the CDR3 is 15 residues. Germline CDR1 reads SGHRS; CDR2 reads YFSETQ. The DNA for the CDR3 is TGCGCCAGCAGCTTGGGAGGGACAGCGAACACTGAAGCTTTCTTT. Protein sequence: CASSLGGTANTEAFF.

The chain combines TRBV7-2 with TRBJ2-1, with 9 bases lining up with TRBD2. The CDR3 length is 15 residues. V was pared by 6 bases and J by 2 bases, with 5 bases of the junction left unmatched. Per germline, CDR1 SGHTA and CDR2 FQGNSA. DNA for the CDR3: TGTGCCAGCAGGCCTAGCGGGAAGGCCTACAATGAGCAGTTCTTC. Translated, it gives CASRPSGKAYNEQFF.

This chain's CDR3 is CASSYEGNTEAFF. The CDR3 DNA follows: TGTGCCAGCAGTTACGAGGGGAACACTGAAGCTTTCTTT. The chain recombines TRBV6-5 with TRBJ1-1; no firm D call. CDR3 length: 13 residues. Germline lookup yields CDR1 MNHEY and CDR2 SVGAGI. Trimming shortened V by 2 bases and J by 1 base, and 5 bases separated the two germline ends.

The CDR3 is CASSIVPGLAGGKNIQYF. The CDR3, as DNA: TGTGCCAGTAGTATAGTGCCGGGACTAGCGGGAGGGAAAAACATTCAGTACTTC. V gene TRBV19 combines with J gene TRBJ2-4; 16 bases match TRBD2. The V gene end was trimmed by 1 base and the J gene end by 4 bases; junction bases not matched to a gene: 4. CDR1 and CDR2 (germline): LNHDA, SQIVND (reference sequence). This CDR3 is 18 amino acids long.

V is TRBV5-1 and J is TRBJ1-3; no firm D call. The CDR3 is 15 amino acids. Trimming took 0 bases from V and 0 from J, leaving 7 bases between them. CDR1 is SGHRS and CDR2 is YFSETQ in the germline V gene. CDR3 nucleotides: TGCGCCAGCAGCTTGGACTGGAGCTCTGGAAACACCATATATTTT. Translation gives CASSLDWSSGNTIYF.

This clone is a singleton in its sample. J is TRBJ1-3 and V is TRBV30; D gene ambiguous. There are 14 residues in the CDR3. From germline, CDR1 is GTSNPN and CDR2 SVGIG (reference sequence). The ends were cut back, 7 bases at V and 0 bases at J, with 13 bases in the middle. The CDR3 loop is CAFQSTNSGNTIYF. The CDR3 DNA reads TGTGCCTTTCAGTCAACAAACTCTGGAAACACCATATATTTT.

The chain couples TRBV9 to TRBJ1-6, with 9 bases that match TRBD1. Trimming took 3 bases from V and 7 from J; bases not matched to a gene: 5. The CDR3 has 15 residues. Per the germline V gene, CDR1 is SGDLS and CDR2 is YYNGEE. The CDR3 DNA sequence: TGTGCCAGCAGCGATACAGGGGGCGCGAATTCACCCCTCCACTTT. Protein: CASSDTGGANSPLHF. The full variable domain, with the rest looked up from reference TRBV9 and TRBJ1-6, is DSGVTQTPKHLITATGQRVTLRCSPRSGDLSVYWYQQSLDQGLQFLIQYYNGEERAKGNILERFSAQQFPDLHSELNLSSLELGDSALYFCASSDTGGANSPLHFGNGTRLTVT.

The chain is built from TRBV5-8 and TRBJ1-3, with D perhaps TRBD1 (5 bases). Germline values: CDR1 SGHTS, CDR2 YDEGEE. This CDR3 spans 15 amino acids. V lost 2 bases and J 0 bases, leaving 9 bases between the germline ends. The CDR3 nucleotides are TGTGCCAGCAGCTTTGGACAAACCTCTGGAAACACCATATATTTT. It specifies CASSFGQTSGNTIYF.

The chain combines TRBV6-2 or TRBV6-3 with TRBJ2-1, with D tentatively TRBD1 (6 bases). V was shortened by 4 bases and J by 12 bases, with 13 bases between the two germline ends. CDR3 length: 12 residues. Per the germline V gene, CDR1 is MNHEY and CDR2 is SVGEGT. CDR3 DNA sequence: TGTGCCAGCAGTTCTCGACAGGCAGCGCAGTTCTTC. Translated: CASSSRQAAQFF.

The J gene is TRBJ1-2, the V gene TRBV3-1 (or the pseudogene TRBV3-2), with D unclear. V was clipped by 0 bases and J by 6 bases, with 8 bases between them. The CDR3 contains 13 residues. The germline gives CDR1 LGHDT, CDR2 YNNKEL (reference sequence). The DNA of the CDR3 is TGTGCCAGCAGCCAAGATAATTCCGATGGCTACACCTTC. It is translated as CASSQDNSDGYTF.

This clone was detected only once. This sequence joins TRBV5-4 and TRBJ2-1; D is unresolved. V was cut by 4 bases and J by 7 bases, with 12 bases left in between. This CDR3 region has 13 residues. CDR1 is SGHNT and CDR2 is YYREEE in the germline V gene (reference sequence). Written as DNA, the CDR3 is TGTGCCAGCAGCACCGCCGTAGAGAATGAGCAGTTCTTC. Translation gives CASSTAVENEQFF.